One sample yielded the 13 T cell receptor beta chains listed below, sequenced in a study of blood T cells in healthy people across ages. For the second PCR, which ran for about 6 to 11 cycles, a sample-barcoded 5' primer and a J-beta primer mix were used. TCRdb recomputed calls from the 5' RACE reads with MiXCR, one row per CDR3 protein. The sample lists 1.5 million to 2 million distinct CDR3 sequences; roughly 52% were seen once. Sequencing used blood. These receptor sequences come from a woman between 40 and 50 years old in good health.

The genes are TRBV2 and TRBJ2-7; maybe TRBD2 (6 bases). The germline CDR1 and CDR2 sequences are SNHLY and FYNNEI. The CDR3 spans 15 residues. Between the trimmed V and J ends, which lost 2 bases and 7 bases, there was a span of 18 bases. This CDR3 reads CASSETRGRSGEQYF. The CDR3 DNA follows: TGTGCCAGCAGTGAAACGCGGGGACGGTCGGGGGAGCAGTACTTC.

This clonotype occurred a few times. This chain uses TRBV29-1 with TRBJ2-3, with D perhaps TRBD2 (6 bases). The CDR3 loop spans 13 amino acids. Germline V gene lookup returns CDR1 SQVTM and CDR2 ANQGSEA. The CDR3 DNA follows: TGCAGTGAGGTGGGGGGTGGGGATGATACGCAGTATTTT. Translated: CSEVGGGDDTQYF.

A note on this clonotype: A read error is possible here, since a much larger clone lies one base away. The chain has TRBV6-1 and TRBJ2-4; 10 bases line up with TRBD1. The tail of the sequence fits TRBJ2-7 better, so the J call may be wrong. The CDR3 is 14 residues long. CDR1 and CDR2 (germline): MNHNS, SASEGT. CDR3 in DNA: TGTGCCAACAATCCCAGGACAGGGGGGTACGAGCAGTACTTC. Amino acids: CANNPRTGGYEQYF.

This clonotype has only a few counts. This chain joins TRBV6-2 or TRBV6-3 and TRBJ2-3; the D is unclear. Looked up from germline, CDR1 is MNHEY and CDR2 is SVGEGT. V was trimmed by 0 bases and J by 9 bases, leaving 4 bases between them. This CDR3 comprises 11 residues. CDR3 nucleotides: TGTGCCAGCAGTTACTCGAGGACGCAGTATTTT. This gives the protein CASSYSRTQYF.

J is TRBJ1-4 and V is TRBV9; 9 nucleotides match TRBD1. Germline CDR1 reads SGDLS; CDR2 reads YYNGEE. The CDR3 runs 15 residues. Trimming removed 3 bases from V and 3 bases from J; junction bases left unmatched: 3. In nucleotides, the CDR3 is TGTGCCAGCAGCGGACAGGGGGATGCTAATGAAAAACTGTTTTTT. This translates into CASSGQGDANEKLFF. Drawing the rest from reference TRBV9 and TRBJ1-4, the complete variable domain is DSGVTQTPKHLITATGQRVTLRCSPRSGDLSVYWYQQSLDQGLQFLIQYYNGEERAKGNILERFSAQQFPDLHSELNLSSLELGDSALYFCASSGQGDANEKLFFGSGTQLSVL.

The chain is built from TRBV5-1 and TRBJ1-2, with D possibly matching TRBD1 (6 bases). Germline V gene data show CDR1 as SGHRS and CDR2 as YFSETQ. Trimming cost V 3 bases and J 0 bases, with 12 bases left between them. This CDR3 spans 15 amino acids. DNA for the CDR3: TGCGCCAGCAGCTGGGTACAGGGAGCTAACTATGGCTACACCTTC. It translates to CASSWVQGANYGYTF.

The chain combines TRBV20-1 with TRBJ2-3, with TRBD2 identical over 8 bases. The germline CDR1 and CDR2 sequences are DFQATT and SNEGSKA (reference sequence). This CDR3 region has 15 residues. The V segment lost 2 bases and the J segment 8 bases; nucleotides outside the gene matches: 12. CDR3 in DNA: TGCAGTGCTAGATACGCTTCTAGCGGGTGGGGTACGCAGTATTTT. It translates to CSARYASSGWGTQYF.

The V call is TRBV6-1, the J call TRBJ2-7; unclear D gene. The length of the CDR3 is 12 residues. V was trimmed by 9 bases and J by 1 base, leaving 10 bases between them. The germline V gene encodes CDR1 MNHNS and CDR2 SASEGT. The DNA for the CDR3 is TGTGCCAGTCCACGGAATTCCTACGAGCAGTACTTC. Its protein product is CASPRNSYEQYF.

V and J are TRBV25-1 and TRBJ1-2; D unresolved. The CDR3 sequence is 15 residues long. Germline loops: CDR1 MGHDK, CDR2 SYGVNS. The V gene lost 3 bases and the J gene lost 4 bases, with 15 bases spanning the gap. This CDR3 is CASSDPISSGYGYTF. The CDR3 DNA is TGTGCCAGCAGTGACCCAATCTCCTCAGGCTATGGCTACACCTTC.

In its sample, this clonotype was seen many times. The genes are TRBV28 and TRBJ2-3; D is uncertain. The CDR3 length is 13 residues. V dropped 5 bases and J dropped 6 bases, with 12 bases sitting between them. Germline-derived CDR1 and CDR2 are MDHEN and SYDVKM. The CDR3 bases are TGTGCCAGCAGTGAAAGACCCAGGGATACGCAGTATTTT. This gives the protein CASSERPRDTQYF.

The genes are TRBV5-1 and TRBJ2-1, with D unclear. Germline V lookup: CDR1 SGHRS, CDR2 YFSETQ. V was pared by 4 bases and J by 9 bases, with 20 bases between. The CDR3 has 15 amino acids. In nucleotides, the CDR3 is TGCGCCAGCAGCGGAGAGGCGAGCTTTACTGGTGAGCAGTTCTTC. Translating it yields CASSGEASFTGEQFF.

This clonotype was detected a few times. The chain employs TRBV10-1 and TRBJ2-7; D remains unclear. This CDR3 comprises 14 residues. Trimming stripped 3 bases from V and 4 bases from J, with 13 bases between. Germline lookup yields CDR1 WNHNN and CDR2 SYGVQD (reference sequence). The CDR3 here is CASSDWGSGYEQYF. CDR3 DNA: TGCGCCAGCAGTGATTGGGGATCCGGTTACGAGCAGTACTTC.

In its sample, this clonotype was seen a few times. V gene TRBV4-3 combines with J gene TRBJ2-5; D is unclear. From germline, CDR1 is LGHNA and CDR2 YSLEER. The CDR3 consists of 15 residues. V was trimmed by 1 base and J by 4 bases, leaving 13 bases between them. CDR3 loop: CASSQGSSGVETQYF. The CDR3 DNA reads TGCGCCAGCAGCCAAGGGTCCTCTGGGGTAGAGACCCAGTACTTC.